One TCR beta chain is described in this entry. What it binds is unknown. The sample is drawn from a study of human T cells and chemical hapten exposure. Study-level findings and limits: Sensitization with DPC brought no change to TCRs above 1 in 1000 in frequency.

As to time point: pre-sensitization, week 0. The treatment was: therapeutic diphenylcyclopropenone sensitization with weekly scalp DPC. CDR1 and CDR2 from the germline V gene are MNHEY and SVGEGT. Trimming stripped 6 bases from V and 10 bases from J, with 18 bases between. This CDR3 region has 14 residues. TCRdb ran MiXCR on the RACE reads and lists one entry per CDR3 protein. The sample lists under 300,000 distinct CDR3 sequences, roughly 8% occurring once. The sequence came from a man aged 18 to 29 with alopecia areata. Some clones in this sample may be carry-over from other donors' samples. The specimen was whole blood, collected in connection with sensitization to the hapten diphenylcyclopropenone (DPC). This chain uses TRBV6-2 or TRBV6-3 with TRBJ1-4; D gene unclear. The CDR3 DNA follows: TGTGCCAGCAGCCGCGGACTCCTGGGAGGAAAACTGTTTTTT. Protein: CASSRGLLGGKLFF.